This paragraph reports one TCR beta chain. Its antigen is as yet unknown. The data stem from a study of T cells in localized non-small cell lung cancer. Measured with immunoSEQ multiplex PCR; TCRdb has only the in-frame clones, and not every one. This table has 65,000 to 95,000 clones, about three quarters appearing once. Overall study findings and caveats: Adjacent uninvolved lung had the highest clonality, suggesting focused antigen responses. Tumor samples were not multi-region, leaving intratumor heterogeneity unexcluded. Longer overall survival accompanied higher blood T cell density.

Germline loops: CDR1 MGHRA, CDR2 YSYEKL. The CDR3 extends over 14 amino acids. The trim removed 0 bases at V and 9 bases at J, leaving 7 bases unmatched. This clonotype was sampled from a man aged 35 to 69 with stage II squamous cell lung carcinoma. The sample here was PBMCs, taken before any cancer treatment. This chain joins TRBV4-1 and TRBJ1-1; 7 bases agree with TRBD1. The CDR3, as DNA: TGCGCCAGCAGCCAAGAAACGGGACAGAAGCAAGCTTTCTTT. Encoded protein: CASSQETGQKQAFF.